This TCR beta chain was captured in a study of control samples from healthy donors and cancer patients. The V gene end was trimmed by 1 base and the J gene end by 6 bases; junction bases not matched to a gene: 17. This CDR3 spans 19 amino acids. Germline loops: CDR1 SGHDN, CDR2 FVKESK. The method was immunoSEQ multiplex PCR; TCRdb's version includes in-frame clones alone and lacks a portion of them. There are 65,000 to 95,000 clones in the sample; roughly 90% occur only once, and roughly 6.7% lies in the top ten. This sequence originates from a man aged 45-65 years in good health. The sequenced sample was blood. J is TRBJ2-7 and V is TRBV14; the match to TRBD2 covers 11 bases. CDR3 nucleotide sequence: TGTGCCAGCAGCCAAGCCAGTACTAGCGGGGGTTCCTTCGGCAGCGAGCAGTACTTC. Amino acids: CASSQASTSGGSFGSEQYF.